This T cell receptor beta chain was recorded in a study of CD8 T cells in ankylosing spondylitis. Study conclusions and caveats: Blood from ankylosing spondylitis patients appeared to carry a characteristic roughly 8-variant TCR beta motif. Some of the motif variants had earlier been found in reactive arthritis patients' fluid and blood. Disease-linked clones reportedly concentrated significantly in matched ankylosing spondylitis synovial fluid.

This CDR3 is 14 amino acids long. Germline CDR1 and CDR2: MNHEY and SMNVEV (reference sequence). The V gene end was trimmed by 6 bases and the J gene end by 5 bases; junction bases not matched to a gene: 8. The authors made TCR beta libraries by quantitative 5'-RACE with molecular barcodes. MiXCR, run by TCRdb on the 5' RACE reads, gives a single entry per CDR3 protein. Of about 540,000 distinct CDR3 sequences in the sample, about 13% were seen once. As to this clonotype: Its antigen is currently unknown.

The source is a male donor with ankylosing spondylitis. The material sequenced was blood, either unsorted or a sorted T cell fraction (not recorded which). V usage is TRBV27 and J usage is TRBJ1-1, with TRBD1 matching over 8 bases. The CDR3 sequence is CASSVDRGGTEAFF. CDR3 in DNA: TGTGCCAGCAGCGTTGACAGGGGTGGGACTGAAGCTTTCTTT.